The 32 T cell receptor beta chains listed next were all sequenced from one sample in a study of naive and memory T cell subsets. Study observations and caveats: Especially in CD8 cells, naive repertoires contained a few larger clonotypes, possibly CD45RA-re-expressing memory cells.

Two oligonucleotides, mixed equimolar, formed the beta constant-region primer covering TRBC1 and TRBC2. The ligated cDNA underwent four PCR rounds using SP2 and nested alpha and beta constant-region primers. TCRdb re-analysed the UMI-ligation and nested PCR reads in MiXCR, keeping a single row per CDR3 protein. The data show over 130,000 distinct CDR3 sequences, with about a fifth seen just once and 0.6% to 0.7% held by the top ten. Their target antigens are unknown. Sample: naive CD8+ T cells from blood. The source is a human donor in good health.

A few counts support this clonotype. The CDR3 sequence is CASSGTLNNEQFF. As DNA, the CDR3 is TGCGCCAGCTCTGGGACGCTGAACAATGAGCAGTTCTTC. The genes are TRBV5-1 and TRBJ2-1; the D gene could be TRBD1 or TRBD2 (5 bases each). With 7 bases removed from V and 5 bases from J, the gap between germline ends came to 13 bases. There are 13 residues in the CDR3. CDR1 and CDR2 (germline): SGHRS, YFSETQ.

The chain employs TRBV9 and TRBJ2-7, with TRBD2 as a possible D gene (5 bases). Germline V gives CDR1 SGDLS, CDR2 YYNGEE. The V end lost 5 bases, the J end lost 1 base, and 10 bases lay between the germline ends. The CDR3 contains 13 residues. The CDR3 DNA is TGTGCCAGCAGTTCGGACTCTTCCTACGAGCAGTACTTC. Encoded protein: CASSSDSSYEQYF.

V and J are TRBV5-1 and TRBJ2-7; 8 bases are a match to TRBD1. Germline trimming cut 0 bases from V and 3 bases from J; bases unmatched to any gene: 14. Germline V CDR1 and CDR2: SGHRS, YFSETQ. This CDR3 comprises 18 residues. The CDR3 DNA reads as TGCGCCAGCAGCTTGGCCCCTTCTATGACAGGGGTCGTCTACGAGCAGTACTTC. Translated: CASSLAPSMTGVVYEQYF.

The J gene is TRBJ2-1, the V gene TRBV20-1; 9 bases align to TRBD2. V was clipped by 0 bases and J by 7 bases; unmatched bases: 7. Germline CDR1 DFQATT, CDR2 SNEGSKA (reference sequence). The CDR3 runs 15 residues. In DNA, the CDR3 is TGCAGTGCTAGAGATCAGCGGGAGGCCTCAAATGAGCAGTTCTTC. Translation gives CSARDQREASNEQFF.

This clonotype was detected only a few times. V usage is TRBV5-1 and J usage is TRBJ2-7; D possibly corresponds to TRBD1 (5 bases). The germline CDR1 and CDR2 sequences are SGHRS and YFSETQ. This CDR3 comprises 13 residues. V lost 6 bases to trimming and J lost 4 bases, with 14 bases between them. The CDR3 DNA reads as TGCGCCAGCACTCCCCGCAACAGGTACGAGCAGTACTTC. Its protein product is CASTPRNRYEQYF.

In its sample, this clonotype was seen a few times. The chain couples TRBV3-1 to TRBJ2-5, with 9 bases identical to TRBD1. Germline CDR1 reads LGHDT; CDR2 reads YNNKEL (reference sequence). The CDR3 spans 17 residues. V shed 0 bases, J shed 5 bases, and the junction held 10 bases outside the gene matches. DNA of the CDR3: TGTGCCAGCAGCCAAGACGCGCGGACAGGGGCGTTCGAGACCCAGTACTTC. Amino acids: CASSQDARTGAFETQYF.

The genes are TRBV2 and TRBJ2-3; TRBD2 matches 7 bases. Losses at the gene ends were 3 bases for V and 1 base for J; bases not matched to a gene: 7. This CDR3 is 16 amino acids long. Germline V gene data show CDR1 as SNHLY and CDR2 as FYNNEI. CDR3 sequence reads: CASSDRGRAGTDTQYF. The CDR3 DNA reads as TGTGCCAGCAGTGACCGAGGGAGGGCCGGCACAGATACGCAGTATTTT.

Only a few counts were recorded for this clonotype. V and J are TRBV7-9 and TRBJ2-7, with 9 nucleotides matching TRBD1. The germline CDR1 and CDR2 sequences are SEHNR and FQNEAQ (reference sequence). V dropped 5 bases and J dropped 7; count of bases not matched to a gene: 6. The CDR3 extends over 13 amino acids. The CDR3 DNA is TGTGCCAGCAGCCAAAGGACAGGGGAGGAGCAGTACTTC. It is translated as CASSQRTGEEQYF.

The V call is TRBV6-5, the J call TRBJ1-1, with D maybe TRBD1 (6 bases). The CDR3 runs to 19 residues. Trimming stripped 8 bases from V and 0 bases from J, with 28 bases between. Germline CDR1 MNHEY, CDR2 SVGAGI. The CDR3 bases are TGTGCCAGCTGGGGGATAAGCCCGGGACAAAGAAACATGAACACTGAAGCTTTCTTT. This gives the protein CASWGISPGQRNMNTEAFF.

This clonotype was picked up many times. This chain joins TRBV7-9 and TRBJ2-1; TRBD2 might be the D (6 bases). The CDR3 is 13 residues long. V lost 5 bases, J lost 6 bases, and 11 bases lay in between. The V gene's germline CDR1 is SEHNR and CDR2 FQNEAQ (reference sequence). In nucleotides, the CDR3 is TGTGCCAGCAGCGGTAGCGGAACCAATGAGCAGTTCTTC. This encodes CASSGSGTNEQFF.

The V call is TRBV29-1, the J call TRBJ2-1; D is undetermined. The V end was cut by 6 bases, the J end by 0 bases, with 9 bases between. The CDR3 has 13 residues. Germline CDR1 SQVTM, CDR2 ANQGSEA. The CDR3 loop is CSVHVASYNEQFF. In DNA form, the CDR3 reads TGCAGCGTCCATGTGGCCTCCTACAATGAGCAGTTCTTC.

The chain combines TRBV2 with TRBJ2-7; 7 nucleotides agree with TRBD1. Looked up from germline, CDR1 is SNHLY and CDR2 is FYNNEI. The CDR3 is 14 amino acids. V dropped 8 bases and J dropped 1; count of bases not matched to a gene: 8. This CDR3 is CASGPGQLSYEQYF. CDR3 sequence (DNA): TGTGCCAGCGGACCGGGACAGCTTTCCTACGAGCAGTACTTC.

The chain combines TRBV7-9 with TRBJ2-7, with D perhaps matching TRBD2 (5 bases). CDR1 is SEHNR, CDR2 FQNEAQ, per germline (reference sequence). V lost 1 base to trimming and J lost 9 bases, with 16 bases between them. The CDR3 spans 14 residues. CDR3 sequence reads: CASSLGRSGRGQYF. CDR3 DNA: TGTGCCAGCAGCTTAGGCAGGAGTGGGAGAGGGCAGTACTTC. Full variable domain (outside the CDR3, taken from reference TRBV7-9 and TRBJ2-7): DTGVSQNPRHKITKRGQNVTFRCDPISEHNRLYWYRQTLGQGPEFLTYFQNEAQLEKSRLLSDRFSAERPKGSFSTLEIQRTEQGDSAMYLCASSLGRSGRGQYFGPGTRLTVT.

The V gene is TRBV27, the J gene TRBJ2-2, with a tentative D call TRBD2 (6 bases). Trimming removed 3 bases at V and 5 bases at J, with 13 bases between. The CDR3 length is 15 residues. Germline V gene data show CDR1 as MNHEY and CDR2 as SMNVEV (reference sequence). The CDR3 nucleotides are TGTGCCAGCAGTTTTTCCGGGAGCGTTACCGGGGAGCTGTTTTTT. As protein: CASSFSGSVTGELFF.

V gene TRBV7-9 combines with J gene TRBJ2-5; no clear D gene. V was cut by 1 base and J by 1 base, with 10 bases left in between. This CDR3 has 15 residues. The germline CDR1 and CDR2 sequences are SEHNR and FQNEAQ (reference sequence). The CDR3 DNA is TGTGCCAGCAGCTTAGTTAAGGGCAGCCAAGAGACCCAGTACTTC. It codes for CASSLVKGSQETQYF.

This clonotype came up a few times. The chain uses TRBV7-8 and TRBJ2-1; 8 nucleotides align to TRBD2. Losses at the gene ends were 1 base for V and 7 bases for J; bases not matched to a gene: 9. CDR3 length: 16 residues. The germline V gene encodes CDR1 SGHVS and CDR2 FQNEAQ. The CDR3 here is CASSLGESGSWNEQFF. CDR3 DNA sequence: TGTGCCAGCAGCTTAGGCGAAAGCGGGAGTTGGAATGAGCAGTTCTTC.

The rearrangement uses TRBV18 and TRBJ1-1; the D is unclear. This CDR3 comprises 12 residues. V was clipped by 4 bases and J by 3 bases, with 6 bases between them. Germline CDR1 is KGHSH and CDR2 is LQKENI. CDR3 in amino acids: CASSLIDTEAFF. CDR3 DNA sequence: TGTGCCAGCTCACTGATTGACACTGAAGCTTTCTTT.

This chain uses TRBV12-5 with TRBJ2-1, with 8 bases identical to TRBD1. This CDR3 comprises 15 residues. Germline CDR1 LGHNT, CDR2 FRNRAP. V dropped 6 bases and J dropped 7; count of bases not matched to a gene: 11. The CDR3 DNA sequence: TGTGCTAGTGGCTGGGGACAGGACAACCCGAATGAGCAGTTCTTC. Translated, it gives CASGWGQDNPNEQFF.

This clonotype was observed once. The chain employs TRBV27 and TRBJ2-2; D is undetermined. The CDR3 covers 13 residues. V was shortened by 3 bases and J by 7 bases, with 9 bases between the two germline ends. Germline V lookup: CDR1 MNHEY, CDR2 SMNVEV (reference sequence). The CDR3: CASSFAPGGELFF. In DNA form, the CDR3 reads TGTGCCAGCAGTTTCGCCCCGGGCGGGGAGCTGTTTTTT.

This chain uses TRBV9 with TRBJ1-1, with TRBD1 matching over 8 bases. Germline lookup yields CDR1 SGDLS and CDR2 YYNGEE. V lost 0 bases to trimming and J lost 7 bases; unmatched junction nucleotides: 5. The CDR3 extends over 14 amino acids. The CDR3 coding sequence is TGTGCCAGCAGCGTAGGATCGGACAGGGTTGAAGCTTTCTTT. Protein sequence: CASSVGSDRVEAFF. Together with reference TRBV9 and TRBJ1-1, the CDR3 gives the full variable domain: DSGVTQTPKHLITATGQRVTLRCSPRSGDLSVYWYQQSLDQGLQFLIQYYNGEERAKGNILERFSAQQFPDLHSELNLSSLELGDSALYFCASSVGSDRVEAFFGQGTRLTVV.

This clonotype was picked up many times. This sequence joins TRBV27 and TRBJ1-5, with D perhaps TRBD1 (5 bases). The CDR3 consists of 15 residues. Germline loops: CDR1 MNHEY, CDR2 SMNVEV (reference sequence). The V gene lost 5 bases and the J gene lost 2 bases, with 13 bases spanning the gap. CDR3 sequence reads: CASSPILGGNQPQHF. The CDR3 DNA sequence: TGTGCCAGCAGTCCAATATTGGGGGGCAATCAGCCCCAGCATTTT.

This clonotype occurred a few times. This chain uses TRBV11-2 with TRBJ2-7, with a tentative D call TRBD2 (5 bases). CDR1 is SGHAT and CDR2 is FQNNGV in the germline V gene. The V and J ends lost 6 bases and 3 bases respectively, with 24 bases between them. CDR3 length: 17 amino acids. The CDR3: CASRPLRRRPGSYEQYF. The CDR3 DNA sequence: TGTGCCAGCAGACCTCTCCGGCGACGCCCGGGGAGCTACGAGCAGTACTTC.

This clonotype has only a few counts. The chain is built from TRBV11-3 and TRBJ2-1, with TRBD2 matching over 11 bases. Germline CDR1 SGHNT, CDR2 YENEEA. The CDR3 has 15 residues. V gave up 4 bases and J gave up 5 bases; unmatched junction bases: 4. CDR3: CASSSLAGGHNEQFF. The CDR3 bases are TGTGCCAGCAGCTCATTAGCGGGAGGGCACAATGAGCAGTTCTTC.

The rearrangement links TRBV3-1 to TRBJ2-6; 7 nucleotides line up with TRBD2. The CDR3 is 16 residues long. V lost 6 bases and J lost 2; bases outside the gene matches: 7. CDR1 and CDR2 from the germline V gene are LGHDT and YNNKEL (reference sequence). CDR3 sequence reads: CASRGGTLPGANVLTF. The CDR3 DNA sequence: TGTGCCAGCAGGGGAGGGACCCTCCCTGGGGCCAACGTCCTGACTTTC.

This chain links TRBV19 with TRBJ1-5; D is uncertain. The V end lost 6 bases, the J end lost 0 bases, and 12 bases lay between the germline ends. The CDR3 has 15 amino acids. Germline V lookup: CDR1 LNHDA, CDR2 SQIVND (reference sequence). This chain's CDR3 is CASREGGYSNQPQHF. The CDR3 DNA reads TGTGCCAGTAGGGAGGGAGGTTATAGCAATCAGCCCCAGCATTTT.

The chain joins TRBV24-1 to TRBJ1-2; a possible D gene is TRBD1 (5 bases). The V gene lost 4 bases and the J gene lost 5 bases, with 10 bases spanning the gap. This CDR3 has 13 amino acids. The V gene's germline CDR1 is KGHDR and CDR2 SFDVKD. DNA for the CDR3: TGTGCCACCAGTGACCCCGGGGCTTATGGCTACACCTTC. Protein sequence: CATSDPGAYGYTF.

This chain connects TRBV3-1 to TRBJ2-5; D may be TRBD2 (5 bases). The length of the CDR3 is 13 residues. Germline-derived CDR1 and CDR2 are LGHDT and YNNKEL (reference sequence). Trimming shortened V by 4 bases and J by 5 bases, and 11 bases separated the two germline ends. The CDR3 protein is CASSLDGEETQYF. CDR3 nucleotides: TGTGCCAGCAGCCTAGACGGGGAGGAGACCCAGTACTTC.

The chain is built from TRBV4-1 and TRBJ1-2, with 8 bases identical to TRBD1. V gave up 4 bases and J gave up 6 bases; unmatched junction bases: 7. Germline loops: CDR1 MGHRA, CDR2 YSYEKL. The CDR3 runs 14 residues. CDR3: CASSRIDRGHGYTF. In nucleotides, the CDR3 is TGCGCCAGCAGCCGGATTGACAGGGGCCATGGCTACACCTTC.

This clonotype came up a few times. J is TRBJ2-7 and V is TRBV29-1, with 9 positions matching TRBD1. V lost 1 base and J lost 2; bases outside the gene matches: 18. Germline V gene lookup returns CDR1 SQVTM and CDR2 ANQGSEA. This CDR3 spans 19 amino acids. DNA of the CDR3: TGCAGCGTTGAAGGCTTTCGACAGGGGGGCCAAGAGAGGGCCTACGAGCAGTACTTC. Translating it yields CSVEGFRQGGQERAYEQYF.

J is TRBJ1-1 and V is TRBV25-1; no clear D. V was shortened by 0 bases and J by 1 base, with 15 bases between the two germline ends. CDR1 and CDR2 (germline): MGHDK, SYGVNS. The CDR3 spans 17 residues. The CDR3 region is CASSEYYGDPKNTEAFF. The CDR3 nucleotides are TGTGCCAGCAGTGAATATTATGGAGATCCCAAGAACACTGAAGCTTTCTTT.

This chain joins TRBV6-1 and TRBJ1-5, with D hard to call. Trimming cost V 6 bases and J 1 base, with 10 bases left between them. The CDR3 runs 14 residues. Germline CDR1 and CDR2: MNHNS and SASEGT. CDR3 loop: CASRGFSSNQPQHF. The CDR3 region has the DNA TGTGCCAGCAGAGGGTTTTCAAGCAATCAGCCCCAGCATTTT.

V usage is TRBV27 and J usage is TRBJ2-1, with TRBD2 identical over 8 bases. The CDR3 is 15 residues long. J gave up 5 bases and V 2 bases, and 5 bases lay outside the gene matches. CDR1 and CDR2 (germline): MNHEY, SMNVEV (reference sequence). DNA of the CDR3: TGTGCCAGCAGTTTAACCCTAGCGGGTAACAATGAGCAGTTCTTC. Amino acids: CASSLTLAGNNEQFF.